This T cell receptor (beta chain) was documented in a study of blood T cell repertoires in COVID-19. Across the whole study: Both acute and convalescent COVID-19 samples were obtained from the United States, Italy and Spain. Sources were T cells, B-cell-depleted T cells, or PBMCs; the material itself was cDNA or gDNA.

This CDR3 has 17 residues. Per the study methods: By means of reference gene primer amplification, nucleated cell counts were estimated. Produced via immunoSEQ multiplex PCR; TCRdb's table is partial and in-frame only. For V, J and clone size, that table is used; D and trimming come from the DNA. The data hold more than 300,000 clones, with roughly 90% observed a single time. V gene TRBV21-1 combines with J gene TRBJ2-3; TRBD1, the D gene given by the table, was not confirmed from the DNA. TRBV21-1 is a pseudogene. This clonotype originated in a woman in her seventies with COVID-19, enrolled during active disease. What was sequenced was peripheral blood. The CDR3 DNA is TGTGCCAGCAGCCCTCGGACAGGGGCCTCGTGGGCAGATACGCAGTATTTT. It encodes CASSPRTGASWADTQYF.